Below, 22 T cell receptor beta chains from the same sample are listed, as sequenced in a study of early T cells in non-severe SARS-CoV-2 infection. One entry per CDR3 protein, called by TCRdb with MiXCR from the 5' RACE reads. The sample has about 48,000 distinct CDR3 sequences, around 13% seen once. Material for sequencing was whole blood. The source is an adult who was a healthcare worker with PCR-confirmed SARS-CoV-2 infection or an uninfected control (not recorded which).

This clonotype was observed at least ten times. V is TRBV28 and J is TRBJ1-2; 7 bases are shared with TRBD1. CDR1 MDHEN and CDR2 SYDVKM come from the germline V gene. CDR3 length: 14 residues. Unmatched junction bases numbered 5, after V lost 7 bases and J lost 0 bases. Written as DNA, the CDR3 is TGTGCCAGCAAAGGGGACAGTCCTAACTATGGCTACACCTTC. It specifies CASKGDSPNYGYTF.

This clonotype was recorded at least ten times. J is TRBJ2-1 and V is TRBV25-1, with D possibly being TRBD1 (6 bases). V lost 4 bases to trimming and J lost 10 bases, with 14 bases between them. The CDR3 spans 13 residues. The germline V gene encodes CDR1 MGHDK and CDR2 SYGVNS. The CDR3 is CASSAISGTEQFF. The CDR3 DNA is TGTGCCAGCAGTGCCATTTCCGGGACAGAGCAGTTCTTC.

This clonotype was found a few times. CDR3: CAWSRTAPAEAFF. The CDR3 DNA reads TGTGCCTGGAGTCGGACGGCCCCGGCTGAAGCTTTCTTT. The gene calls are TRBV30 and TRBJ1-1; unclear D gene. The CDR3 sequence is 13 residues long. Trimming stripped 2 bases from V and 6 bases from J, with 13 bases between. Germline values: CDR1 GTSNPN, CDR2 SVGIG (reference sequence). Full variable domain (rest looked up from reference TRBV30 and TRBJ1-1): SQTIHQWPATLVQPVGSPLSLECTVEGTSNPNLYWYRQAAGRGLQLLFYSVGIGQISSEVPQNLSASRPQDRQFILSSKKLLLSDSGFYLCAWSRTAPAEAFFGQGTRLTVV.

V usage is TRBV11-1 and J usage is TRBJ2-1; D call uncertain. The CDR3 runs to 15 residues. V was pared by 2 bases and J by 4 bases, with 12 bases between. Looked up from germline, CDR1 is SGHAT and CDR2 is FQDESV (reference sequence). Here the CDR3 reads CASSLYGDLYNEQFF. For the CDR3, the DNA is TGTGCCAGCAGCTTATACGGTGACCTTTACAATGAGCAGTTCTTC.

On this clonotype itself: A clone one base away is much larger, so this may be a read error. This chain joins TRBV21-1 and TRBJ2-4; TRBD1, the table's D call, lacks a check against the DNA. TRBV21-1 is tagged as a pseudogene. This CDR3 contains 16 residues. This CDR3 reads CASSKARRGAQNIQYF. In nucleotides, the CDR3 is TGTGCCAGCAGCAAAGCGCGGCGGGGGGCCCAAAACATTCAGTACTTC.

V and J are TRBV2 and TRBJ2-3; 7 bases map to TRBD1. Unmatched junction bases numbered 2, after V lost 4 bases and J lost 4 bases. The germline CDR1 and CDR2 sequences are SNHLY and FYNNEI. The CDR3 spans 13 residues. The CDR3 loop is CASSGQGPDTQYF. The CDR3 DNA reads as TGTGCCAGCAGTGGACAGGGCCCAGATACGCAGTATTTT.

This clonotype was recorded many times. The chain links TRBV12-3 or TRBV12-4 to TRBJ1-2, with D unclear. The CDR3 consists of 12 residues. V lost 1 base and J lost 4, with 4 bases in between. This chain's CDR3 is CASSLGSYGYTF. As DNA, the CDR3 is TGTGCCAGCAGTTTAGGCAGCTATGGCTACACCTTC.

This clonotype has at least ten counts. This chain connects TRBV6-6 to TRBJ2-7, with 9 bases aligning to TRBD1. This CDR3 spans 14 amino acids. CDR1 MNHNY and CDR2 SVGAGI come from the germline V gene (reference sequence). The V gene end was trimmed by 8 bases and the J gene end by 1 base; junction bases not matched to a gene: 6. The CDR3 spells CASRGQGRSYEQYF. The CDR3 DNA reads TGTGCCAGCCGCGGACAGGGGCGATCCTACGAGCAGTACTTC.

V usage is TRBV6-1 and J usage is TRBJ1-2, with no clear D. The V gene's germline CDR1 is MNHNS and CDR2 SASEGT. V was shortened by 7 bases and J by 2 bases, with 8 bases between the two germline ends. The CDR3 has 12 residues. The CDR3 nucleotides are TGTGCCAGCACGGTCGGGAACTATGGCTACACCTTC. It is translated as CASTVGNYGYTF.

This clonotype was counted at least ten times. The chain is built from TRBV6-5 and TRBJ2-6, with TRBD1 matching 9 bases. Looked up from germline, CDR1 is MNHEY and CDR2 is SVGAGI. The CDR3 runs 17 residues. V gave up 5 bases and J gave up 0 bases; unmatched junction bases: 5. CDR3 residues: CASSRGQGPSGANVLTF. CDR3 coding DNA: TGTGCCAGCAGTAGGGGACAGGGTCCCTCTGGGGCCAACGTCCTGACTTTC.

As regards this clonotype: A much larger clone differs from this one at a single base, so this may be a read error. This chain links TRBV24-1 with TRBJ2-3; 10 nucleotides agree with TRBD2. CDR3 length equals 16 residues. Germline V CDR1 and CDR2: KGHDR, SFDVKD. The junction had 10 bases not matched to a gene; V was cut back by 7 bases and J by 4 bases. The CDR3 DNA follows: TGTGCCACCAGAGGGGCTAGCGGGAGACGCTCAGATACGCAGTATTTT. It codes for CATRGASGRRSDTQYF.

This clonotype has a handful of counts. The chain couples TRBV29-1 to TRBJ1-1; D is uncertain. The germline V gene has CDR1 SQVTM and CDR2 ANQGSEA. The CDR3 is 16 residues long. V lost 6 bases to trimming and J lost 10 bases, with 30 bases between them. CDR3 region: CSVAQPEKDNEQRAFF. The CDR3 DNA sequence: TGCAGCGTCGCCCAACCCGAGAAGGATAATGAACAAAGAGCTTTCTTT.

This clonotype came up many times. The chain is built from TRBV6-5 and TRBJ1-6; D not certain. CDR3 length: 18 amino acids. Germline loops: CDR1 MNHEY, CDR2 SVGAGI. Trimming removed 3 bases from V and 6 bases from J, with 21 bases in between. The CDR3 is CASSYNLPQFTSNSPLHF. In DNA form, the CDR3 reads TGTGCCAGCAGTTATAATCTCCCACAGTTTACGAGTAATTCACCCCTCCACTTT.

The V and J genes are TRBV10-3 and TRBJ2-3; the match to TRBD2 covers 12 bases. Germline CDR1 is ENHRY and CDR2 is SYGVKD. The CDR3 length is 18 residues. V trimming: 4 bases; J trimming: 3 bases; junction bases outside the gene matches: 11. CDR3 region: CAISAPPLLAGGTDTQYF. The CDR3 region has the DNA TGTGCCATCAGTGCACCCCCCCTTCTAGCGGGAGGGACAGATACGCAGTATTTT.

This chain connects TRBV6-1 to TRBJ1-1; D is uncertain. Germline V lookup: CDR1 MNHNS, CDR2 SASEGT. The V and J ends lost 7 bases and 1 base respectively, with 13 bases between them. CDR3 size: 14 residues. CDR3 loop: CASILWAGNTEAFF. The CDR3 DNA reads TGTGCCAGCATCCTATGGGCAGGGAACACTGAAGCTTTCTTT.

The chain employs TRBV29-1 and TRBJ1-1; D may be TRBD1 (6 bases). V was cut by 5 bases and J by 2 bases, with 12 bases left in between. CDR1 and CDR2 (germline): SQVTM, ANQGSEA. The CDR3 spans 13 residues. Here the CDR3 DNA reads TGCAGCGTTTGGGGGGGGCGAAACACTGAAGCTTTCTTT. Its protein is CSVWGGRNTEAFF.

The genes are TRBV20-1 and TRBJ2-7; D is ambiguous. This CDR3 is built from 15 residues. Trimming shortened V by 1 base and J by 3 bases, and 16 bases separated the two germline ends. Germline loops: CDR1 DFQATT, CDR2 SNEGSKA (reference sequence). For the CDR3, the DNA is TGCAGTGCTAGAGCCCAATTCGACATTCACTACGAGCAGTACTTC. It encodes CSARAQFDIHYEQYF.

This clonotype was seen more than once but under ten times. The chain is built from TRBV20-1 and TRBJ2-1, with TRBD2 identical over 12 bases. This CDR3 contains 14 residues. V was pared by 5 bases and J by 5 bases, with 4 bases of the junction left unmatched. From germline, CDR1 is DFQATT and CDR2 SNEGSKA (reference sequence). The CDR3: CSAVTSGRNNEQFF. The DNA for the CDR3 is TGCAGTGCTGTGACTAGCGGGAGAAACAATGAGCAGTTCTTC.

This chain links TRBV5-1 with TRBJ2-7; TRBD2 matches at 11 bases. Germline lookup yields CDR1 SGHRS and CDR2 YFSETQ. The trim removed 6 bases at V and 2 bases at J, leaving 4 bases unmatched. The CDR3 extends over 14 amino acids. The CDR3 reads CASNLAGGAYEQYF. The CDR3 DNA reads as TGCGCCAGCAACCTAGCGGGAGGAGCCTACGAGCAGTACTTC. Together with reference TRBV5-1 and TRBJ2-7, the CDR3 gives the full variable domain: KAGVTQTPRYLIKTRGQQVTLSCSPISGHRSVSWYQQTPGQGLQFLFEYFSETQRNKGNFPGRFSGRQFSNSRSEMNVSTLELGDSALYLCASNLAGGAYEQYFGPGTRLTVT.

This clonotype showed up just once. CDR3 in DNA: TGTGCCAGTAGGCCCGGGACAGGGTACGTCTACGAGCAGTACTTC. Protein: CASRPGTGYVYEQYF. The V and J genes are TRBV19 and TRBJ2-7; 9 positions match TRBD1. The CDR3 totals 15 residues. CDR1 is LNHDA and CDR2 is SQIVND in the germline V gene (reference sequence). Trimming at V came to 6 bases and at J to 3 bases, leaving 9 bases not matched to a gene.

This clonotype was seen many times. This sequence joins TRBV2 and TRBJ2-1, with 7 positions matching TRBD2. Germline loops: CDR1 SNHLY, CDR2 FYNNEI. This CDR3 has 15 amino acids. With 3 bases clipped from V and 1 base from J, the junction kept 3 bases outside the gene matches. This CDR3 is CASSEWGGSYNEQFF. CDR3 bases: TGTGCCAGCAGTGAGTGGGGGGGATCCTACAATGAGCAGTTCTTC.

DNA of the CDR3: TGTGCCAGCAGGAGAGAGACCCAGTACTTC. Translated, it gives CASRRETQYF. This sequence joins TRBV2 and TRBJ2-5, with D unresolved. Germline V gene data show CDR1 as SNHLY and CDR2 as FYNNEI. The CDR3 spans 10 residues. V lost 6 bases and J 4 bases, leaving 3 bases between the germline ends.